The next 27 T cell receptor beta chains were all read from a single sample in a study of cytomegalovirus exposure and HLA in healthy donors. Vbeta (60) and Jbeta (13) primers were used in the PCR. Only in-frame clones appear in the TCRdb table, and some are missing; sequencing was by immunoSEQ multiplex PCR. Its clone listing holds tens of thousands of clones. The sequenced sample consisted of PBMCs. Receptor source: a male donor in good health and CMV-seronegative.

This rearrangement joins TRBV18 to TRBJ1-1; D remains unclear. CDR3 length: 15 amino acids. CDR1 and CDR2 (germline): KGHSH, LQKENI. Trimming removed 6 bases at V and 3 bases at J, with 17 bases between. CDR3 loop: CASSPRLHADTEAFF. For the CDR3, the DNA is TGTGCCAGCTCGCCTAGACTTCACGCGGACACTGAAGCTTTCTTT.

The chain uses TRBV5-8 and TRBJ1-5; tentatively, D is TRBD1 (5 bases). The V end was cut by 4 bases, the J end by 4 bases, with 12 bases between. CDR3 size: 14 residues. Per germline, CDR1 SGHTS and CDR2 YDEGEE. This chain's CDR3 is CASSPGIGNQPQHF. The CDR3 DNA is TGTGCCAGCAGCCCAGGGATCGGAAATCAGCCCCAGCATTTT.

The V gene is TRBV7-2, the J gene TRBJ1-1; 7 bases match TRBD1. J was trimmed by 5 bases and V by 5 bases; bases with no gene match: 8. The CDR3 totals 14 residues. Germline-derived CDR1 and CDR2 are SGHTA and FQGNSA. The CDR3 loop is CASSAYRGQTEAFF. CDR3 coding DNA: TGTGCCAGCAGCGCCTACAGGGGACAAACTGAAGCTTTCTTT.

The chain uses TRBV5-6 and TRBJ2-7; TRBD2 is a possible D gene (5 bases). V lost 7 bases to trimming and J lost 2 bases, with 16 bases between them. CDR1 and CDR2 (germline): SGHDT, YYEEEE. This CDR3 region has 14 residues. The DNA of the CDR3 is TGTGCCAGCGATCGTTCGGGATCCGCCTACGAGCAGTACTTC. It specifies CASDRSGSAYEQYF.

This chain connects TRBV28 to TRBJ2-7; TRBD2 is a possible D gene (5 bases). The germline V gene has CDR1 MDHEN and CDR2 SYDVKM. The CDR3 has 14 amino acids. With 3 bases removed from V and 1 base from J, the gap between germline ends came to 10 bases. The CDR3 reads CASSLAGGSYEQYF. The CDR3 bases are TGTGCCAGCAGTTTGGCGGGCGGTTCCTACGAGCAGTACTTC.

As regards this clone: In the same sample, other DNA sequences code for this CDR3. The chain joins TRBV7-2 to TRBJ2-5, with 8 bases that match TRBD2. Germline-derived CDR1 and CDR2 are SGHTA and FQGNSA. This CDR3 contains 14 residues. The trim removed 1 base at V and 5 bases at J, leaving 3 bases unmatched. CDR3 sequence (DNA): TGTGCCAGCAGCTTAGAGCGGGGGCGGGAGACCCAGTACTTC. Translation gives CASSLERGRETQYF. The full variable domain, its missing parts supplied by reference TRBV7-2 and TRBJ2-5, is GAGVSQSPSNKVTEKGKDVELRCDPISGHTALYWYRQSLGQGLEFLIYFQGNSAPDKSGLPSDRFSAERTGGSVSTLTIQRTQQEDSAVYLCASSLERGRETQYFGPGTRLLVL.

The gene calls are TRBV5-1 and TRBJ2-5; 7 bases align to TRBD2. Per germline, CDR1 SGHRS and CDR2 YFSETQ. There are 16 residues in the CDR3. With V trimmed by 0 bases and J by 1 base, 6 bases remained unmatched. CDR3 bases: TGCGCCAGCAGCTTGGGAGGGGCGGGGGTCCAAGAGACCCAGTACTTC. It translates to CASSLGGAGVQETQYF.

In regard to this clone: The same CDR3 arises from other DNA sequences in this sample as well. The chain employs TRBV23-1 and TRBJ2-3; 8 nucleotides match TRBD1. TRBV23-1 is an open reading frame whose function is uncertain. V shed 4 bases and J 6 bases; nucleotides not matched to a gene: 3. The CDR3 runs 13 residues. CDR3 sequence reads: CASSRWTGDTQYF. The CDR3 nucleotides read TGCGCCAGCAGTCGCTGGACAGGGGATACGCAGTATTTT.

This chain uses TRBV6-1 with TRBJ2-5, with 8 nucleotides matching TRBD1. The end of the DNA fits TRBJ2-7 better, so the J call may be wrong. This CDR3 spans 15 amino acids. Germline CDR1 is MNHNS and CDR2 is SASEGT. The CDR3 reads CASSDIGQGTYEQYF. The CDR3 DNA reads as TGTGCCAGCAGTGATATTGGACAGGGTACCTACGAGCAGTACTTC.

This CDR3 reads CASSEGAGANTGELFF. The CDR3 region has the DNA TGTGCCAGCAGTGAGGGGGCAGGGGCGAACACCGGGGAGCTGTTTTTT. J is TRBJ2-2 and V is TRBV2; possible D gene TRBD1, 6 bases. CDR1 is SNHLY, CDR2 FYNNEI, per germline. Trimming stripped 3 bases from V and 0 bases from J, with 11 bases between. The CDR3 consists of 16 residues.

V is TRBV4-2 and J is TRBJ2-4, with TRBD2 matching 9 bases. The V segment lost 0 bases and the J segment 7 bases; nucleotides outside the gene matches: 10. Germline values: CDR1 LGHNA, CDR2 YNFKEQ. CDR3 size: 17 residues. The CDR3 DNA reads TGTGCCAGCAGCCAAGAAGGGAATAGCGGGGGCGCGAACATTCAGTACTTC. Protein sequence: CASSQEGNSGGANIQYF.

The chain recombines TRBV5-1 with TRBJ1-3; tentatively, D is TRBD1 (6 bases). The germline V gene encodes CDR1 SGHRS and CDR2 YFSETQ. The V and J ends lost 4 bases and 4 bases respectively, with 9 bases between them. The CDR3 has 13 residues. CDR3 sequence (DNA): TGCGCCAGCAGCCCAACAGGGGGAAACACCATATATTTT. Translation gives CASSPTGGNTIYF.

The V gene is TRBV4-2, the J gene TRBJ2-7; D is possibly TRBD2 (5 bases). Germline V gene sequence: CDR1 LGHNA, CDR2 YNFKEQ. CDR3 length equals 14 residues. Between the trimmed V and J ends, which lost 6 bases and 3 bases, there was a span of 15 bases. The CDR3 bases are TGTGCCAGCAGTCCGGTAGGAGGAGACTACGAGCAGTACTTC. This translates into CASSPVGGDYEQYF.

This chain connects TRBV6-1 to TRBJ2-3; 9 bases line up with TRBD1. The CDR3 covers 13 residues. J was trimmed by 6 bases and V by 6 bases; bases with no gene match: 4. Looked up from germline, CDR1 is MNHNS and CDR2 is SASEGT. CDR3 in DNA: TGTGCCAGCAGGGACAGGGGTGGGGATACGCAGTATTTT. Amino acids: CASRDRGGDTQYF.

The chain has TRBV7-2 and TRBJ2-7, with 9 bases matching TRBD2. The CDR3 has 14 amino acids. Germline V gene sequence: CDR1 SGHTA, CDR2 FQGNSA. V lost 3 bases and J lost 4; bases outside the gene matches: 4. The CDR3 loop reads CASSFRAGGYEQYF. CDR3 bases: TGTGCCAGCAGCTTTCGGGCGGGGGGGTACGAGCAGTACTTC.

The rearrangement links TRBV9 to TRBJ1-2; a weak D match, TRBD1 (6 bases). The CDR3 loop spans 13 amino acids. Germline lookup yields CDR1 SGDLS and CDR2 YYNGEE. Between the trimmed V and J ends, which lost 3 bases and 5 bases, there was a span of 11 bases. CDR3 sequence: CASSGGRTYGYTF. CDR3 bases: TGTGCCAGCAGCGGGGGGCGGACATATGGCTACACCTTC.

The V gene is TRBV9, the J gene TRBJ1-5; no definite D call. CDR3 length: 14 amino acids. V was clipped by 0 bases and J by 2 bases, with 6 bases between them. CDR1 SGDLS and CDR2 YYNGEE come from the germline V gene. The CDR3 region has the DNA TGTGCCAGCAGCGTAGTAGCAGGCAATCAGCCCCAGCATTTT. The encoded protein is CASSVVAGNQPQHF.

The J gene is TRBJ2-7, the V gene TRBV28; D is possibly TRBD1 (5 bases). Germline assignment: CDR1 MDHEN and CDR2 SYDVKM. With 5 bases removed from V and 2 bases from J, the gap between germline ends came to 10 bases. The CDR3 extends over 13 amino acids. The CDR3 is CASSQGVAYEQYF. DNA of the CDR3: TGTGCCAGCAGTCAAGGGGTCGCCTACGAGCAGTACTTC.

By frequency, this clone is medium-sized. The V gene is TRBV5-4, the J gene TRBJ2-7, with 7 bases matching TRBD1. The trim removed 4 bases at V and 0 bases at J, leaving 4 bases unmatched. The CDR3 is made up of 14 amino acids. The V gene's germline CDR1 is SGHNT and CDR2 YYREEE (reference sequence). In nucleotides, the CDR3 is TGTGCCAGCAGCCTCGGGACAGCCTCCTACGAGCAGTACTTC. This sequence encodes CASSLGTASYEQYF.

J is TRBJ2-7 and V is TRBV2; TRBD1 matches 8 bases. The CDR3 is 15 amino acids. J gave up 1 base and V 2 bases, and 4 bases lay outside the gene matches. CDR1 is SNHLY, CDR2 FYNNEI, per germline. As DNA, the CDR3 is TGTGCCAGCAGTGAATCAGGGGGCATTTCCTACGAGCAGTACTTC. Protein product: CASSESGGISYEQYF.

The chain carries TRBV6-6 and TRBJ1-4; TRBD1 matches at 7 bases. The junction had 7 bases not matched to a gene; V was cut back by 4 bases and J by 5 bases. CDR1 and CDR2 from the germline V gene are MNHNY and SVGAGI (reference sequence). The CDR3 runs 15 residues. CDR3 sequence (DNA): TGTGCCAGCAGTTTCCACAGGGGCCGCAATGAAAAACTGTTTTTT. Residues: CASSFHRGRNEKLFF.

A word on this clone: An end of the junction does not agree with germline; a read error may underlie this. The chain is built from TRBV4-3 and TRBJ2-3; TRBD2 agrees at 8 bases. Germline CDR1 LGHNA, CDR2 YSLEER. CDR3 size: 19 residues. CDR3 protein: CASSQGVAWRGDRKDKQYF. CDR3 coding DNA: TGCGCCAGCAGCCAAGGAGTAGCTTGGCGGGGGGATCGTAAAGATAAGCAGTATTTT.

The J gene is TRBJ2-7, the V gene TRBV27, with D possibly TRBD1 on 6 matching bases. The CDR3 covers 17 residues. V shed 5 bases and J shed 2 bases, with 22 bases lying between them. Germline V lookup: CDR1 MNHEY, CDR2 SMNVEV (reference sequence). The CDR3 bases are TGTGCCAGCAGTCCCCGCATGACAGGTCCCTCTCCCTACGAGCAGTACTTC. This codes for CASSPRMTGPSPYEQYF.

The V and J genes are TRBV28 and TRBJ2-3; 9 bases line up with TRBD2. V shed 2 bases and J 2 bases; nucleotides not matched to a gene: 2. The CDR3 spans 15 residues. From germline, CDR1 is MDHEN and CDR2 SYDVKM. This CDR3 reads CASSLRLAVTDTQYF. CDR3 nucleotides: TGTGCCAGCAGTTTAAGACTAGCGGTCACAGATACGCAGTATTTT.

The rearrangement uses TRBV9 and TRBJ1-2, with 7 bases matching TRBD1. The ends lost 4 bases at V and 4 bases at J; junction bases unmatched: 10. The CDR3 extends over 15 amino acids. CDR1 is SGDLS, CDR2 YYNGEE, per germline. Here the CDR3 reads CASSPTDRIIYGYTF. The DNA for the CDR3 is TGTGCCAGCAGCCCGACGGACAGGATCATCTATGGCTACACCTTC.

J is TRBJ1-3 and V is TRBV9, with D possibly being TRBD1 (5 bases). V lost 4 bases and J lost 3, with 14 bases in between. The CDR3 is 15 amino acids. Looked up from germline, CDR1 is SGDLS and CDR2 is YYNGEE. CDR3 amino acids: CASSSRVGFGNTIYF. The CDR3, as DNA: TGTGCCAGCAGCTCCAGGGTAGGCTTTGGAAACACCATATATTTT.

The CDR3 DNA sequence: TGCGCCAGCAGCCAAGAAGGGACAGTGAGATCTGGAAACACCATATATTTT. As protein: CASSQEGTVRSGNTIYF. The chain uses TRBV4-1 and TRBJ1-3, with 7 positions matching TRBD1. V lost 0 bases and J lost 1; bases outside the gene matches: 6. Germline lookup yields CDR1 MGHRA and CDR2 YSYEKL. This CDR3 contains 17 residues.